These 3 T cell receptor beta chains came from one sample sequenced in a study of blood T cell repertoires in COVID-19. Clones were read by immunoSEQ multiplex PCR, and TCRdb kept only the in-frame ones, dropping some. The repertoire includes approximately 310,000 clones, around 86% of them detected once, and about 5.2% sits in the top ten. Sequenced input: PBMCs or T cells enriched from blood (not recorded which). The receptors were sampled from a man aged 55 to 70 who had recovered from COVID-19.

The chain joins TRBV28 to TRBJ2-1; 10 bases line up with TRBD2. This CDR3 spans 16 amino acids. CDR1 is MDHEN, CDR2 SYDVKM, per germline. The J segment lost 1 base and the V segment lost 5 bases, leaving 5 bases of the junction unmatched. The CDR3 bases are TGTGCCAGCAGTGGACTAGCGGCACTTTCCTACAATGAGCAGTTCTTC. Protein product: CASSGLAALSYNEQFF. The whole variable domain, filled in from reference TRBV28 and TRBJ2-1, reads DVKVTQSSRYLVKRTGEKVFLECVQDMDHENMFWYRQDPGLGLRLIYFSYDVKMKEKGDIPEGYSVSREKKERFSLILESASTNQTSMYLCASSGLAALSYNEQFFGPGTRLTVL.

The rearrangement links TRBV7-2 to TRBJ2-7; the match to TRBD2 covers 11 bases. J was trimmed by 0 bases and V by 3 bases; bases with no gene match: 4. The CDR3 sequence is 16 residues long. Germline V lookup: CDR1 SGHTA, CDR2 FQGNSA. The CDR3 region is CASSFGLAGSSYEQYF. CDR3 nucleotides: TGTGCCAGCAGCTTTGGACTAGCGGGTAGCTCCTACGAGCAGTACTTC.

This chain uses TRBV28 with TRBJ2-5, with a weak D call TRBD1 (6 bases). The CDR3 spans 15 residues. The V end lost 6 bases, the J end lost 4 bases, and 18 bases lay between the germline ends. Per germline, CDR1 MDHEN and CDR2 SYDVKM. The chain's CDR3 is CASSDTGPRGETQYF. CDR3 nucleotide sequence: TGTGCCAGCAGCGACACAGGGCCCCGGGGAGAGACCCAGTACTTC.